This T cell receptor (beta chain) emerged from a study of cytomegalovirus exposure and HLA in healthy donors. Study summary: Roughly 180 million T cells yielded around 100 million unique TCR beta sequences, as an earlier analysis found.

Trimming pared 0 bases from V and 0 bases from J, leaving 9 bases between. The germline gives CDR1 MNHEY, CDR2 SVGAGI. The CDR3 loop spans 15 amino acids. PCR primers comprised 60 Vbeta and 13 Jbeta primers. TCRdb keeps only in-frame clones here, not all; method: immunoSEQ multiplex PCR. The table lists some 110,000 clones, 79% of them singletons. Sample: PBMCs. The chain joins TRBV6-5 to TRBJ2-7; possibly TRBD1 for D (5 bases). The receptor was derived from a man aged 25-45 years in good health and CMV-seropositive. CDR3 sequence reads: CASSYSIGDSYEQYF. CDR3 sequence (DNA): TGTGCCAGCAGTTACTCGATAGGGGACTCCTACGAGCAGTACTTC.